The source of this T cell receptor (beta chain) is a study of persistence of HIV-infected CD4 T cells. On the study more broadly: CD4+ T cells responding to CMV or HIV-1 Gag were isolated.

Lysates of CMV-infected fibroblasts at around 9.9 ug/mL stimulated these cells. CD40L-negative CD69-negative CD45RO-high memory CD4+ T cells were sorted as populations depleted of antigen-responding cells. Donors had CD4+ T cell counts above 400 cells/uL and were CMV-seropositive. Anti-CD28/CD49d costimulation, CD40-blocking antibody and enfuvirtide were given to CD8-depleted PBMCs for 15 to 20 hours. A remark on this clone: Its specificity is unknown.

Sequencing used immunoSEQ version 4 in survey mode. Assay: immunoSEQ multiplex PCR; the TCRdb copy retains only in-frame clones and omits some. Among approximately 31,000 clones listed, 75% to 85% were seen once. Between the trimmed V and J ends, which lost 0 bases and 6 bases, there was a span of 17 bases. Germline CDR1 and CDR2: MNHEY and SMNVEV (reference sequence). This CDR3 contains 16 residues. The rearrangement links TRBV27 to TRBJ1-1, with a possible D match to TRBD1 (5 bases). The specimen comprised CD4+ T cells sorted from PBMCs after approximately 19-hour stimulation, sampled from a patient who received antiretroviral therapy. This TCR came from an adult man with HIV who was CMV-seropositive. The CDR3: CASSLSFGREKSEAFF. Here the CDR3 DNA reads TGTGCCAGCAGTTTATCGTTTGGCAGGGAAAAATCTGAAGCTTTCTTT.